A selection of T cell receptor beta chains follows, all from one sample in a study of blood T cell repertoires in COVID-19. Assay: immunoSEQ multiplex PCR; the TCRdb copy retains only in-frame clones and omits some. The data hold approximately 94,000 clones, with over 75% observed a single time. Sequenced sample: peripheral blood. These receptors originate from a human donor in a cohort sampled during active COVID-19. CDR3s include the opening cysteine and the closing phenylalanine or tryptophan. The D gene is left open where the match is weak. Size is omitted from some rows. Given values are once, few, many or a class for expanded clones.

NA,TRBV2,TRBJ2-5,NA,TGTGCCAGCAGTGGAGGCGTGGCCCAGTACTTC,CASSGGVAQYF
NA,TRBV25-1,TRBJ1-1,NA,TGTGCCAGCATGAACAGGCTGAACACTGAAGCTTTCTTT,CASMNRLNTEAFF
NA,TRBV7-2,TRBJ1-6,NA,TGTGCCAGCAGACACACCGGGACTGCTGGTTCACCCCTCCACTTT,CASRHTGTAGSPLHF
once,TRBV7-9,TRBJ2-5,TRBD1,TGTGCCAGCAGCTCCCCGGGACAGGGTTCAAAGACCCAGTACTTC,CASSSPGQGSKTQYF
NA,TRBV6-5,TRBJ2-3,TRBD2,TGTGCCAGCAGTTCCTCGGGAGGATCTAGGACAGATACGCAGTATTTT,CASSSSGGSRTDTQYF
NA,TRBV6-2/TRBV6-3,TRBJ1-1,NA,TGTGCCAGCAGTTACTGGAGACAGGCTATGAACACTGAAGCTTTCTTT,CASSYWRQAMNTEAFF
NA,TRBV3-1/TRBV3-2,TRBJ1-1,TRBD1,TGTGCCAGCGTGTCTACAGGGGAGATGAACACTGAAGCTTTCTTT,CASVSTGEMNTEAFF
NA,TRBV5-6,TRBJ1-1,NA,TGTGCCAGCAGCCCCCCCAGACAGAAGAACACTGAAGCTTTCTTT,CASSPPRQKNTEAFF
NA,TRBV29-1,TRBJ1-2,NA,TGCAGCGTTGAGAGAGGGGGCTATGGCTACACCTTC,CSVERGGYGYTF
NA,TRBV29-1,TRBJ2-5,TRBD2,TGCAGCGGGGTCGGAGCGGGGGGCCGAGAGACCCAGTACTTC,CSGVGAGGRETQYF
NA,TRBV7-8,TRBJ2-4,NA,TGTGCCAGCAGCTTAGGGTCTTTAGGGGACATTCAGTACTTC,CASSLGSLGDIQYF
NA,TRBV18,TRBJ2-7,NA,TGTGCCAGCTCACAGAAAGGGGGGGGCGAGCAGTACTTC,CASSQKGGGEQYF
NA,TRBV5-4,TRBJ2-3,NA,TGTGCCAGCAGCTCACAGGGCCAAGATACGCAGTATTTT,CASSSQGQDTQYF
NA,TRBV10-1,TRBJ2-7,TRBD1,TGCGCCAGCAGTGAGTCAGGACAGGGGTCCTACGAGCAGTACTTC,CASSESGQGSYEQYF
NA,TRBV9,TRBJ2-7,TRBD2,TGTGCCAGCAGCGTTTCCGGGGGGGTTTCCTACGAGCAGTACTTC,CASSVSGGVSYEQYF
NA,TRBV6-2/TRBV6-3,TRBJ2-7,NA,TGTGCCAGCGGCCGGGCAGGGACCTACGAGCAGTACTTC,CASGRAGTYEQYF